The clone carrying this TCR beta chain was observed a handful of times. Of the isolated RNA, all was reverse transcribed, and so the sequenced material was expressed TCRB transcripts. Clones were sequenced by immunoSEQ multiplex PCR, and TCRdb holds only the in-frame ones, with some missing. The table shows 810,000 or so clones, with about 17% occurring only once. Sorting based on CD45RO/CCR7/CD25/CD127/CD95/CD27 separated CD4+ naive, central memory, regulatory and stem cell-like memory cells. This sample stems from a study of beta chain features in type 1 diabetes. V shed 1 base and J shed 4 bases, with 14 bases lying between them. The CDR3 extends over 16 amino acids. Germline assignment: CDR1 SGHTA and CDR2 FQGNSA.

V usage is TRBV7-2 and J usage is TRBJ1-3; D call uncertain. The sequence was collected from a young woman in good health. Sample: naive CD4+ T cells from blood. The CDR3 DNA follows: TGTGCCAGCAGCTTAGTCATCGTAGACGCCGGAAACACCATATATTTT. Protein product: CASSLVIVDAGNTIYF.